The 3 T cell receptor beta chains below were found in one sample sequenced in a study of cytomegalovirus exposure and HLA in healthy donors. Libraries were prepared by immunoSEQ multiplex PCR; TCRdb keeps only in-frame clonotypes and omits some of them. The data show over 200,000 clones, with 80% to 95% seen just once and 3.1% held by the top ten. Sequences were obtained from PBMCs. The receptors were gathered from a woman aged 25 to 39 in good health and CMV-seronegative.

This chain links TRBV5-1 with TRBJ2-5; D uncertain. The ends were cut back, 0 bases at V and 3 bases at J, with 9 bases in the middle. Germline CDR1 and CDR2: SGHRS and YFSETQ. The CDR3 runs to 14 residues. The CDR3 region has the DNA TGCGCCAGCAGCTTGGCCGGCAGCGAAGAGACCCAGTACTTC. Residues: CASSLAGSEETQYF.

The DNA of the CDR3 is TGTGCCAGCAGCTTATTTAAGCGGTCGTCCACGAACACCGGGGAGCTGTTTTTT. This gives the protein CASSLFKRSSTNTGELFF. This chain uses TRBV7-3 with TRBJ2-2, with a weak D call TRBD2 (5 bases). The CDR3 runs to 18 residues. V was cut by 2 bases and J by 0 bases, with 16 bases left in between. Germline V gene data show CDR1 as SGHTA and CDR2 as FQGTGA.

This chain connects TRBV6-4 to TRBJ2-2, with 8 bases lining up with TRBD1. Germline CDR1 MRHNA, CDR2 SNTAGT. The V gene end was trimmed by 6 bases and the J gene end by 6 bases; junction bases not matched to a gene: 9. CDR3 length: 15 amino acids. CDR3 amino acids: CASSDDRGESGELFF. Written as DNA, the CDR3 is TGTGCCAGCAGCGACGACAGGGGCGAGTCCGGGGAGCTGTTTTTT.